This entry features one TCR beta chain sequence. Its specificity is unknown. The normal lung sample lay at least 3 cm, and maximally far, from the tumour. V lost 5 bases, J lost 0 bases, and 13 bases lay in between. CDR1 and CDR2 from the germline V gene are SGHAT and FQDESV (reference sequence). This CDR3 spans 16 amino acids. Sequencing used immunoSEQ multiplex PCR; TCRdb keeps in-frame clones, though not all of them. The table lists 5,300 or so clones, approximately 91% of them singletons. The sample is drawn from a study of immune cell composition in non-small cell lung cancer. Study context: Tumours were mainly lung adenocarcinoma or squamous cell carcinoma. General observations from the study: Clones >0.5% enriched in tumour were rarer in adenocarcinoma (about 35%) than squamous (around 75%). Tumour-reactive clones were not shown to match dominant in vivo tumour clones. Adenocarcinomas with higher top tumour-associated clone frequency had more reactive TILs.

Sequenced input: non-adjacent lung tissue. The sequence derives from a human donor with non-small cell lung cancer. Some clones in this sample may be carry-over from other donors' samples. The J gene is TRBJ2-2, the V gene TRBV11-1, with D tentatively TRBD1 (6 bases). The CDR3 DNA reads as TGTGCCAGCAGCCCATGGGACAACCCGAACACCGGGGAGCTGTTTTTT. Amino acid sequence: CASSPWDNPNTGELFF.